These T cell receptor beta chains were read from a single sample in a study of T cells after yellow fever vaccination. TCRdb recomputed calls from the 5' RACE reads with MiXCR, one row per CDR3 protein. The sample comprises roughly 340,000 distinct CDR3 sequences, 8.7% of which are singletons, and roughly 17% rests with the top ten. The specimen comprised PBMCs, sampled on the day of the first yellow fever vaccination. These receptors were obtained from a man between 18 and 35 years old who received the YFV17D yellow fever vaccine. The CDR3 runs from the conserved cysteine through the conserved F or W. A D gene is named only where the DNA matches it firmly. Size values are once, few and many counts, or a class for expanded clones, and some rows have none.

. | TRBJ2-1 | . | TRBV12-3/TRBV12-4 | TGTGCCAGCAGTTTCGGACCAGCGAAGTACAATGAGCAGTTCTTC | CASSFGPAKYNEQFF
. | TRBJ1-2 | . | TRBV20-1 | TGCAGTGCCACGGGACGCGTGGACACCTTC | CSATGRVDTF
TRBD1 | TRBJ1-1 | . | TRBV20-1 | TGCAGTGCTAGGAACCCCGGGACAGGGAACACTGAAGCTTTCTTT | CSARNPGTGNTEAFF
. | TRBJ2-5 | . | TRBV6-2/TRBV6-3 | TGTGCCAGCAGTTCAAGACGATCCTCCCGATTTCAAGAGACCCAGTACTTC | CASSSRRSSRFQETQYF
. | TRBJ2-6 | . | TRBV7-9 | TGTGCCAGCAGGCGGGGGCAAACCTCTGGGGCCAACGTCCTGACTTTC | CASRRGQTSGANVLTF
TRBD1 | TRBJ1-6 | . | TRBV19 | TGTGCCAGTACGGACGACAGGGGAAATCAATCACCCCTCCACTTT | CASTDDRGNQSPLHF
. | TRBJ2-3 | . | TRBV29-1 | TGCAGCGGAACATTTGACGGATACAATACGCAGTATTTT | CSGTFDGYNTQYF
TRBD2 | TRBJ2-3 | few | TRBV20-1 | TGCAGTGCTAGAGATAGCGGGGGGGCAGCAGATACGCAGTATTTT | CSARDSGGAADTQYF
TRBD2 | TRBJ2-5 | few | TRBV11-2 | TGTGCCAGCAGCTTAGGAGGGCGACTAGCGGGGGGGCCCGGAGAGACCCAGTACTTC | CASSLGGRLAGGPGETQYF
. | TRBJ1-3 | . | TRBV7-6 | TGTGCCAGCAGCTTGGGGCCGGGGGGACGGGGCTCTGGAAACACCATATATTTT | CASSLGPGGRGSGNTIYF
TRBD2 | TRBJ2-4 | . | TRBV4-2 | TGTGCCAGCAGCGAAGGGACTACCTCGTCGATAGCCAAAAACATTCAGTACTTC | CASSEGTTSSIAKNIQYF
. | TRBJ1-2 | many | TRBV12-3/TRBV12-4 | TGTGCCAGCAGCCGCGAGTCGGGTGGCTACACCTTC | CASSRESGGYTF
. | TRBJ2-5 | few | TRBV4-3 | TGCGCCAGCAGCCAAGATCAAGCTCGAGGGGGAGGGACCCAGTACTTC | CASSQDQARGGGTQYF
. | TRBJ2-7 | . | TRBV7-2 | TGTGCCAGCAGCTTACGGGACACCCTCTGCGAGCAGTACTTC | CASSLRDTLCEQYF
. | TRBJ2-1 | . | TRBV20-1 | TGCAGTGCTAACGATCTAGGAGGACTTAGCTCCTACAATGAGCAGTTCTTC | CSANDLGGLSSYNEQFF
. | TRBJ1-4 | . | TRBV7-9 | TGTGCCAGCAGCTTTCCCGCACAGACAACTAATGAAAAACTGTTTTTT | CASSFPAQTTNEKLFF
TRBD1 | TRBJ1-1 | few | TRBV5-1 | TGCGCCAGCAGCCCCCTTGCAGGGGGCGAGACTGAAGCTTTCTTT | CASSPLAGGETEAFF
. | TRBJ1-1 | . | TRBV7-2 | TGTGCCAGCAGCCATGGGAGGAGGACTGAAGCTTTCTTT | CASSHGRRTEAFF
. | TRBJ2-7 | few | TRBV2 | TGTGCCAGCAGTGTTGGCTGGGAGCAGTACTTC | CASSVGWEQYF
. | TRBJ1-1 | . | TRBV5-1 | TGCGCCAGCAGCTTGGAGCCTATTAGGGTAGGGGAGGGCACTGAAGCTTTCTTT | CASSLEPIRVGEGTEAFF
TRBD1 | TRBJ2-3 | . | TRBV7-9 | TGTGCCAGCATCGGGACAGGGATAGGAGATACGCAGTATTTT | CASIGTGIGDTQYF
TRBD1 | TRBJ2-7 | few | TRBV7-2 | TGTGCCAGCAGCTACTCCGGGACAGTCTCCTACGAGCAGTACTTC | CASSYSGTVSYEQYF
. | TRBJ2-1 | . | TRBV6-5 | TGTGCCAGCAGTTACATTACGACAGTCGGGTTGAATGAGCAGTTCTTC | CASSYITTVGLNEQFF
. | TRBJ2-6 | . | TRBV20-1 | TGCAGTGCTAGTACCCGGGTACACTCTGGGGCCAACGTCCTGACTTTC | CSASTRVHSGANVLTF
. | TRBJ2-5 | few | TRBV28 | TGTGCCAGCAGTCCTATACTATCGATGCGGATGCGGGAAGAGACCCAGTACTTC | CASSPILSMRMREETQYF
. | TRBJ2-6 | many | TRBV24-1 | TGTGCCACCCGGGGGATCTCTGGGGCCAACGTCCTGACTTTC | CATRGISGANVLTF
TRBD1 | TRBJ1-2 | few | TRBV5-1 | TGCGCCAGCAGCTCGCCGGGACAGGGACCTTATGGCTACACCTTC | CASSSPGQGPYGYTF
. | TRBJ2-1 | few | TRBV4-3 | TGCGCCAGCAGCCAAGATCAGGGGCTCTACAATGAGCAGTTCTTC | CASSQDQGLYNEQFF
. | TRBJ2-1 | . | TRBV5-6 | TGTGCCAGCAGCTCTACTTTCCGGCAGTTCTTC | CASSSTFRQFF
. | TRBJ2-1 | many | TRBV5-1 | TGCGCCAGCAGCTTTTCTGGGGCTCCGGTCGATGAGCAGTTCTTC | CASSFSGAPVDEQFF
. | TRBJ1-6 | few | TRBV6-1 | TGTGCCAGCAGTACCCTTGAACAGGGACAATTTAATTCACCCCTCCACTTT | CASSTLEQGQFNSPLHF
. | TRBJ1-2 | few | TRBV5-6 | TGTGCCAGCAGCTTCGGGACGGGGGTTAACTATGGCTACACCTTC | CASSFGTGVNYGYTF
TRBD1 | TRBJ2-7 | . | TRBV18 | TGTGCCAGCTCACCAATGGGACAGGGACAGTCCGAGCAGTACTTC | CASSPMGQGQSEQYF
TRBD2 | TRBJ2-3 | . | TRBV6-4 | TGTGCCCAGACTCCGCGCCTAGCGGGGGGCCTTAATGATGGTACGCAGTATTTT | CAQTPRLAGGLNDGTQYF
. | TRBJ1-2 | . | TRBV5-1 | TGCGCCAGCAGCTTGGGGAACACAGGTTCCAACTATGGCTACACCTTC | CASSLGNTGSNYGYTF
. | TRBJ1-1 | few | TRBV7-3 | TGTGCCAGCAGCCCCAGGTACGGCACTGAAGCTTTCTTT | CASSPRYGTEAFF
TRBD2 | TRBJ2-1 | . | TRBV12-3/TRBV12-4 | TGTGCCAGCACCCTCCTACAAAGGGCTAGCGGGGCTAGTTACAATGAGCAGTTCTTC | CASTLLQRASGASYNEQFF
. | TRBJ2-2 | many | TRBV12-3/TRBV12-4 | TGTGCCAGCAGTTTAGCAGGAGGTCACTCGAACACCGGGGAGCTGTTTTTT | CASSLAGGHSNTGELFF
TRBD2 | TRBJ2-1 | . | TRBV9 | TGTGCCAGCAGCGTAGCGGCGGGGGGGGATGAGCAGTTCTTC | CASSVAAGGDEQFF
TRBD1 | TRBJ2-1 | . | TRBV15 | TGTGCCACCAGCACGTACAGGGGGAGCTCCTACAATGAGCAGTTCTTC | CATSTYRGSSYNEQFF
. | TRBJ2-7 | . | TRBV18 | TGTGCCAGCTCAACGAGGGACACGTACGAGCAGTACTTC | CASSTRDTYEQYF
. | TRBJ1-1 | few | TRBV5-1 | TGCGCCAGCAGCTTGGAGGTCCGGGGCGAAGCTTTCTTT | CASSLEVRGEAFF
TRBD1 | TRBJ2-7 | . | TRBV5-1 | TGCGCCAGCAGCATCGGGGGACAGGGGCTCTCCTACGAGCAGTACTTC | CASSIGGQGLSYEQYF
. | TRBJ1-6 | few | TRBV18 | TGTGCCAGCTCACCGAGCGGCGGGTCCGGCTCACCCCTCCACTTT | CASSPSGGSGSPLHF
TRBD1 | TRBJ1-2 | few | TRBV10-3 | TGTGCCATCAGTGATCTCCCCCAGGGGGCTAACTATGGCTACACCTTC | CAISDLPQGANYGYTF
. | TRBJ1-4 | many | TRBV20-1 | TGCAGTGCTAGAAGGGAGAGACGGGAAAAACTGTTTTTT | CSARRERREKLFF
TRBD2 | TRBJ2-6 | many | TRBV12-3/TRBV12-4 | TGTGCCAGCAGTTTCGCCGGCCGAGCGGGGATCTTTTCGGGGGCCAACGTCCTGACTTTC | CASSFAGRAGIFSGANVLTF
. | TRBJ2-3 | few | TRBV7-9 | TGTGCCAGCAGCCCCCGTTTGCCAGGGTGGGGGTCAGATACGCAGTATTTT | CASSPRLPGWGSDTQYF
. | TRBJ2-3 | . | TRBV15 | TGTGCCACCAGCAGAGAACCCACAGATACGCAGTATTTT | CATSREPTDTQYF